Each of the 28 T cell receptor beta chains below was sequenced from the same sample in a study of identical twins (dated by TCRdb to the mid-2010s). Library preparation used 5' RACE. Sequenced on an Illumina HiSeq 2000. TCRdb applied fastp at Q25 and MiXCR to the public reads, then kept only in-frame beta chains. Entries that share a CDR3 protein sequence are merged under the most common genes and DNA. This sample has 700,000 or so distinct CDR3 sequences in its table, and around 20% of those were observed once. The top ten clones comprise roughly 4% of the sample. These same records also appear under a second study, on T cells expressing NK-cell markers.

Material for sequencing was PBMCs. The origin of the receptors is a woman under 30 in good health.

V is TRBV6-1 and J is TRBJ2-7; 13 bases map to TRBD2. This CDR3 is built from 13 residues. Per the germline V gene, CDR1 is MNHNS and CDR2 is SASEGT. V was pared by 6 bases and J by 6 bases, with 2 bases of the junction left unmatched. CDR3 loop: CASRGLAGREQYF. The CDR3 region has the DNA TGTGCCAGCAGGGGACTAGCGGGACGCGAGCAGTACTTC.

This clonotype came up a few times. This chain connects TRBV12-3 or TRBV12-4 to TRBJ2-3; 9 bases fit TRBD2. J was trimmed by 5 bases and V by 3 bases; bases with no gene match: 9. The CDR3 has 16 amino acids. CDR3 sequence reads: CASSLSWREGGDTQYF. The CDR3 coding sequence is TGTGCCAGCAGTTTGTCTTGGCGGGAGGGCGGAGATACGCAGTATTTT.

Only a few counts were recorded for this clonotype. The gene calls are TRBV5-1 and TRBJ2-1; 14 bases fit TRBD2. CDR1 and CDR2 (germline): SGHRS, YFSETQ. V was clipped by 0 bases and J by 7 bases; unmatched bases: 15. This CDR3 region has 20 residues. The CDR3 reads CASSLAGLAGESMGLNEQFF. As DNA, the CDR3 is TGCGCCAGCAGCTTGGCGGGACTAGCGGGAGAGTCGATGGGGTTAAATGAGCAGTTCTTC. The whole variable domain, filled in from reference TRBV5-1 and TRBJ2-1, reads KAGVTQTPRYLIKTRGQQVTLSCSPISGHRSVSWYQQTPGQGLQFLFEYFSETQRNKGNFPGRFSGRQFSNSRSEMNVSTLELGDSALYLCASSLAGLAGESMGLNEQFFGPGTRLTVL.

The chain is built from TRBV20-1 and TRBJ1-5; D unclear. This CDR3 region has 14 residues. V lost 3 bases and J lost 1, with 10 bases in between. CDR1 and CDR2 (germline): DFQATT, SNEGSKA (reference sequence). CDR3 sequence reads: CSASWARSNQPQHF. DNA for the CDR3: TGCAGTGCTAGTTGGGCAAGGAGCAATCAGCCCCAGCATTTT.

The CDR3 sequence: CSARDLAVPSLQFF. In DNA form, the CDR3 reads TGCAGTGCTAGAGATCTAGCGGTTCCCTCGTTGCAGTTCTTC. The chain combines TRBV20-1 with TRBJ2-1; 7 bases match TRBD2. This CDR3 spans 14 amino acids. Germline loops: CDR1 DFQATT, CDR2 SNEGSKA (reference sequence). Trimming cost V 0 bases and J 12 bases; bases outside gene matches: 11.

This clonotype has only a few counts. The chain employs TRBV29-1 and TRBJ1-1; possibly TRBD1 for D (5 bases). Germline V gene data show CDR1 as SQVTM and CDR2 as ANQGSEA. The CDR3 length is 13 residues. Trimming pared 1 base from V and 8 bases from J, leaving 14 bases between. In DNA, the CDR3 is TGCAGCGTTGAAGGCAGATCCGGGACGGAAGCTTTCTTT. Amino acid sequence: CSVEGRSGTEAFF.

The chain carries TRBV20-1 and TRBJ1-5; D is uncertain. Trimming removed 3 bases from V and 2 bases from J, with 8 bases in between. The CDR3 spans 13 residues. The germline CDR1 and CDR2 sequences are DFQATT and SNEGSKA (reference sequence). The CDR3 bases are TGCAGTGCTAGTGGACGGGGCAATCAGCCCCAGCATTTT. Its translation: CSASGRGNQPQHF.

This clonotype was observed at least ten times. The J gene is TRBJ2-2, the V gene TRBV10-3; the D call may be TRBD1 or TRBD2 (5 bases each). The germline V and J ends were trimmed by 10 bases and 5 bases, with 17 bases remaining between them. This CDR3 is 14 amino acids long. CDR1 is ENHRY and CDR2 is SYGVKD in the germline V gene. The CDR3 bases are TGTGCCACCAACCTTGGGACCGAGACCGGGGAGCTGTTTTTT. It translates to CATNLGTETGELFF.

The chain links TRBV12-3 or TRBV12-4 to TRBJ2-3, with D perhaps TRBD1 or TRBD2 (5 bases each). The CDR3 has 17 amino acids. Between the trimmed V and J ends, which lost 4 bases and 2 bases, there was a span of 19 bases. For the CDR3, the DNA is TGTGCCAGCAGTTCACCCGGGGCTAACCGACACACAGATACGCAGTATTTT. Translating it yields CASSSPGANRHTDTQYF.

This chain uses TRBV7-9 with TRBJ2-1, with TRBD2 matching 11 bases. Germline V lookup: CDR1 SEHNR, CDR2 FQNEAQ (reference sequence). This CDR3 is built from 14 residues. With 5 bases clipped from V and 7 bases from J, the junction kept 4 bases outside the gene matches. CDR3 protein: CASSGSGRVNEQFF. DNA of the CDR3: TGTGCCAGCAGCGGTAGCGGGAGGGTTAATGAGCAGTTCTTC.

The genes are TRBV5-6 and TRBJ2-7; 9 nucleotides align to TRBD1. This CDR3 contains 14 residues. Germline V CDR1 and CDR2: SGHDT, YYEEEE. Trimming cost V 2 bases and J 3 bases; bases outside gene matches: 3. Written as DNA, the CDR3 is TGTGCCAGCAGCTTCGGACAGGGGAACTACGAGCAGTACTTC. Its translation: CASSFGQGNYEQYF.

The chain joins TRBV11-2 to TRBJ2-7, with D perhaps given as TRBD1 or TRBD2 (5 bases each). CDR3 length: 15 amino acids. With 1 base removed from V and 6 bases from J, the gap between germline ends came to 16 bases. Germline CDR1 reads SGHAT; CDR2 reads FQNNGV. The CDR3 spells CASSLGFGAPFEQYF. Here the CDR3 DNA reads TGTGCCAGCAGCTTAGGTTTCGGGGCCCCGTTCGAGCAGTACTTC.

The chain uses TRBV7-9 and TRBJ2-3; no reliable D call. The CDR3 is 13 amino acids. Germline CDR1 is SEHNR and CDR2 is FQNEAQ (reference sequence). V lost 2 bases and J lost 2, with 5 bases in between. The CDR3 coding sequence is TGTGCCAGCAGCTTACCCCCCACAGATACGCAGTATTTT. Encoded protein: CASSLPPTDTQYF.

The chain is built from TRBV6-2 or TRBV6-3 and TRBJ2-7; D ambiguous. Germline V gives CDR1 MNHEY, CDR2 SVGEGT. V shed 2 bases and J shed 3 bases, with 11 bases lying between them. This CDR3 spans 14 amino acids. The CDR3 loop reads CASSYEASNYEQYF. CDR3 nucleotide sequence: TGTGCCAGCAGTTACGAGGCTTCTAACTACGAGCAGTACTTC.

The rearrangement joins TRBV7-3 to TRBJ2-3, with D hard to call. V was shortened by 6 bases and J by 2 bases, with 12 bases between the two germline ends. This CDR3 has 14 residues. Per germline, CDR1 SGHTA and CDR2 FQGTGA. The chain's CDR3 is CASSNPGSTDTQYF. The CDR3, as DNA: TGTGCCAGCAGTAACCCAGGTTCCACAGATACGCAGTATTTT.

There are many counts of this clonotype. The chain employs TRBV4-1 and TRBJ2-4; TRBD1 aligns across 11 bases. CDR1 and CDR2 (germline): MGHRA, YSYEKL. The CDR3 has 14 residues. Trimming took 1 base from V and 8 from J; bases not matched to a gene: 1. Here the CDR3 DNA reads TGCGCCAGCAGCCAAGGGGACAGGGGGGACATTCAGTACTTC. This sequence encodes CASSQGDRGDIQYF.

This clonotype has only a few counts. Just one base apart from a much larger clone, this may be a read error. V and J are TRBV7-6 and TRBJ2-1, with 8 nucleotides matching TRBD2. The CDR3 is 15 residues long. Germline V CDR1 and CDR2: SGHVS, FNYEAQ. J was trimmed by 4 bases and V by 0 bases; bases with no gene match: 2. In DNA, the CDR3 is TGTGCCAGCAGCTTAGCACTAGCGGAATACAATGAGCAGTTCTTC. The encoded protein is CASSLALAEYNEQFF.

This clonotype was seen at least ten times. The chain links TRBV29-1 to TRBJ2-5, with unresolved D. The CDR3 sequence is 12 residues long. V lost 4 bases and J lost 7, with 13 bases in between. CDR1 SQVTM and CDR2 ANQGSEA come from the germline V gene. For the CDR3, the DNA is TGCAGCGTTGCCGGGTTAAGGAGGACCCAGTACTTC. It translates to CSVAGLRRTQYF.

This clonotype is termed medium-sized. The rearrangement links TRBV10-3 to TRBJ2-3; D could derive from TRBD1 or TRBD2 (7 bases each). The CDR3 covers 16 residues. Germline values: CDR1 ENHRY, CDR2 SYGVKD. The germline V and J ends were trimmed by 5 bases and 3 bases, with 18 bases remaining between them. The CDR3 region is CAISTSGTASTDTQYF. DNA of the CDR3: TGTGCCATCAGTACCAGCGGGACAGCGAGTACAGATACGCAGTATTTT.

This clonotype was seen many times. The V gene is TRBV5-6, the J gene TRBJ2-7; unclear D gene. The CDR3 consists of 14 residues. The germline V and J ends were trimmed by 3 bases and 9 bases, with 19 bases remaining between them. CDR1 SGHDT and CDR2 YYEEEE come from the germline V gene. CDR3 bases: TGTGCCAGCAGCTCCGGTGGATTTCGTTATGGGCAGTACTTC. Amino acids: CASSSGGFRYGQYF.

The chain is built from TRBV7-9 and TRBJ1-2, with 8 nucleotides matching TRBD1. Germline V gives CDR1 SEHNR, CDR2 FQNEAQ (reference sequence). V was clipped by 4 bases and J by 7 bases; unmatched bases: 8. CDR3 length: 14 residues. The DNA of the CDR3 is TGTGCCAGCAGCTCCGGGACAGGAGGGGTTGGCTACACCTTC. Translated, it gives CASSSGTGGVGYTF. Variable domain in full (rest from reference TRBV7-9 and TRBJ1-2): DTGVSQNPRHKITKRGQNVTFRCDPISEHNRLYWYRQTLGQGPEFLTYFQNEAQLEKSRLLSDRFSAERPKGSFSTLEIQRTEQGDSAMYLCASSSGTGGVGYTFGSGTRLTVV.

This clonotype was detected ten times or more. The chain uses TRBV7-2 and TRBJ1-2; 9 bases fit TRBD1. CDR1 is SGHTA and CDR2 is FQGNSA in the germline V gene. V lost 6 bases to trimming and J lost 4 bases; unmatched junction nucleotides: 3. CDR3 length equals 13 residues. CDR3: CASRRQGGYGYTF. The CDR3 DNA sequence: TGTGCCAGCAGAAGACAGGGGGGCTATGGCTACACCTTC.

This clonotype was detected only a few times. This chain joins TRBV5-1 and TRBJ2-7; D could derive from TRBD1 or TRBD2 (5 bases each). Germline lookup yields CDR1 SGHRS and CDR2 YFSETQ. V dropped 4 bases and J dropped 3 bases, with 17 bases sitting between them. The CDR3 consists of 15 residues. Here the CDR3 DNA reads TGCGCCAGCAGCAGCGGCCCGGGACGGGACTACGAGCAGTACTTC. Protein: CASSSGPGRDYEQYF. The full variable domain, rest sourced from reference TRBV5-1 and TRBJ2-7, is KAGVTQTPRYLIKTRGQQVTLSCSPISGHRSVSWYQQTPGQGLQFLFEYFSETQRNKGNFPGRFSGRQFSNSRSEMNVSTLELGDSALYLCASSSGPGRDYEQYFGPGTRLTVT.

V is TRBV27 and J is TRBJ2-2, with TRBD1 identical over 7 bases. The CDR3 covers 15 residues. Per the germline V gene, CDR1 is MNHEY and CDR2 is SMNVEV (reference sequence). The V segment lost 5 bases and the J segment 6 bases; nucleotides outside the gene matches: 9. CDR3 in amino acids: CASSPETGVSGELFF. The CDR3 nucleotides are TGTGCCAGCAGTCCCGAAACAGGGGTCTCCGGGGAGCTGTTTTTT.

This clonotype was detected only a few times. The chain couples TRBV15 to TRBJ2-7, with D perhaps being TRBD1 or TRBD2 (6 bases each). With 5 bases removed from V and 4 bases from J, the gap between germline ends came to 15 bases. Per germline, CDR1 LNHNV and CDR2 YYDKDF (reference sequence). The CDR3 is made up of 14 amino acids. In DNA form, the CDR3 reads TGTGCCACCAGCGCGCGAGGGGGGAAGTACGAGCAGTACTTC. It specifies CATSARGGKYEQYF. Together with reference TRBV15 and TRBJ2-7, the CDR3 gives the full variable domain: DAMVIQNPRYQVTQFGKPVTLSCSQTLNHNVMYWYQQKSSQAPKLLFHYYDKDFNNEADTPDNFQSRRPNTSFCFLDIRSPGLGDTAMYLCATSARGGKYEQYFGPGTRLTVT.

The gene calls are TRBV5-5 and TRBJ2-1; a possible D gene is TRBD1 (6 bases). CDR3 size: 12 residues. V was trimmed by 1 base and J by 10 bases, leaving 9 bases between them. Germline V gene data show CDR1 as SGHKS and CDR2 as YYEKEE (reference sequence). The CDR3 nucleotides read TGTGCCAGCAGCTTGACGGGACAAGAGCAGTTCTTC. Its translation: CASSLTGQEQFF.

This clonotype was found a few times. The chain carries TRBV10-3 and TRBJ2-3; D unclear. The V gene lost 0 bases and the J gene lost 3 bases, with 13 bases spanning the gap. Germline V lookup: CDR1 ENHRY, CDR2 SYGVKD. This CDR3 region has 16 residues. DNA for the CDR3: TGTGCCATCAGTGAGTCGTACTCTCTTGTAACAGATACGCAGTATTTT. It specifies CAISESYSLVTDTQYF.

This chain connects TRBV5-4 to TRBJ2-2; D not certain. The CDR3 has 15 residues. V was shortened by 5 bases and J by 1 base, with 12 bases between the two germline ends. In germline, CDR1 is SGHNT, CDR2 YYREEE (reference sequence). This chain's CDR3 is CASSFPRGNTGELFF. CDR3 nucleotides: TGTGCCAGCAGTTTCCCCCGCGGGAACACCGGGGAGCTGTTTTTT.